This TCR beta chain was sequenced in a study of vaccination effects on CD4 cells after COVID-19. Study outcomes and limitations: Clones of infection and vaccine origin contracted markedly late after vaccination.

A remark on this clone: Its antigen is undetermined.

Profiling relied on immunoSEQ multiplex PCR, and the TCRdb table lists in-frame clones only, not all of them. The sample yields roughly 73,000 clones, roughly 73% seen once. Prior to sequencing, the ViraFEST assay stimulated PBMC with viral peptide pools, which expanded the antigen-specific CD4+ T cells. Subsequent to a culture period of around eleven days, CD4+ T cells were isolated. It was between March and December 2020 that the person had a SARS-CoV-2 infection confirmed by PCR. Cultivation was performed at about 1.8 million PBMC per well with about 9.6 IU/ml IL-2 and approximately 9.2 ug/ml peptides added. Researchers assigned an HIV-1 Nef peptide pool to the negative control culture. V gave up 9 bases and J gave up 4 bases, with 4 bases separating them. Germline-derived CDR1 and CDR2 are SGHDN and FVKESK. The CDR3 contains 9 residues.

This TCR was sampled from a human donor who had a prior SARS-CoV-2 infection. The rearrangement uses TRBV14 and TRBJ2-7; D is ambiguous. The sequences come from CD4+ T cells from PBMCs cultured with HIV peptides, collected before COVID-19 vaccination. The subset was: HIV-1 Nef peptide pool negative control/reference culture. For the CDR3, the DNA is TGTGCCAGAGCTTACGAGCAGTACTTC. Translated, it gives CARAYEQYF. Full variable domain (rest looked up from reference TRBV14 and TRBJ2-7): EAGVTQFPSHSVIEKGQTVTLRCDPISGHDNLYWYRRVMGKEIKFLLHFVKESKQDESGMPNNRFLAERTGGTYSTLKVQPAELEDSGVYFCARAYEQYFGPGTRLTVT.